This T cell receptor (beta chain) was obtained from a study of cytomegalovirus exposure and HLA in healthy donors. Notes on the study in general: Among TCR beta chains of equal frequency, HLA-associated ones were more clonally expanded in a later analysis.

This clone is a singleton in its sample. What it recognizes is unknown. Deletions cut 4 bases from V and 1 base from J, with 13 bases between. CDR1 SGHNT and CDR2 YYREEE come from the germline V gene (reference sequence). This CDR3 is built from 15 residues. The PCR contained 60 Vbeta and 13 Jbeta primers. Clones were sequenced by immunoSEQ multiplex PCR, and TCRdb holds only the in-frame ones, with some missing. This table holds about 130,000 clones, over 65% found once. Sequencing input: PBMCs. The sequence was obtained from a man aged 50 or older in good health and CMV-seronegative. The chain couples TRBV5-4 to TRBJ2-3, with D possibly TRBD2 on 6 matching bases. CDR3 region: CASSGGTGGTDTQYF. Here the CDR3 DNA reads TGTGCCAGCAGCGGGGGGACGGGGGGCACAGATACGCAGTATTTT.